The TCR beta chain under discussion was sequenced for a study of shared clonotypes between healthy human individuals. Whole-study results and caveats: Clonotypes shared by all four sorted-subset donors had higher generation probabilities than non-shared clonotypes.

Sequencing used immunoSEQ multiplex PCR; TCRdb keeps in-frame clones, though not all of them. The top ten hold under 2% of the sample, which has around 700,000 clones, 55% to 85% seen once. Trimming cost V 2 bases and J 0 bases, with 11 bases left between them. The CDR3 sequence is 15 residues long. CDR1 is SGHVT, CDR2 SQSDAQ, per germline. This clone was detected a few times. Its antigen is as yet unknown. The TCR was taken from a young woman in good health. The sequenced sample consisted of memory CD4+ T cells sorted from blood. The subset is: CD45RA-negative fraction. V usage is TRBV7-4 and J usage is TRBJ2-7; either TRBD1 or TRBD2 may fit D (5 bases each). The CDR3 DNA reads as TGTGCCAGCAGCTTATTGGGGGAATTCTCCTACGAGCAGTACTTC. Translation gives CASSLLGEFSYEQYF.